Shown below are 27 T cell receptor beta chains from a single sample sequenced in a study of OX40 agonist ivuxolimab in advanced cancers. Assay used: immunoSEQ multiplex PCR; TCRdb lists only in-frame clones, some missing. This sample carries approximately 32,000 clones, approximately 89% of them seen once, and the ten largest clones take 7% to 10%. The sample was CD4+ or CD8+ T cells sorted from blood, taken in a trial of the OX40 agonist ivuxolimab. These receptors were taken from an adult with an advanced solid tumor such as melanoma, head and neck, liver or kidney cancer.

The V gene is TRBV6-5, the J gene TRBJ2-2; D gene unclear. V was cut by 5 bases and J by 4 bases, with 11 bases left in between. Germline V gene sequence: CDR1 MNHEY, CDR2 SVGAGI. This CDR3 has 14 residues. In DNA form, the CDR3 reads TGTGCCAGCAGTCTTATCATACTCACCGGGGAGCTGTTTTTT. It specifies CASSLIILTGELFF.

This chain links TRBV27 with TRBJ2-5; 10 bases are a match to TRBD1. Gene TRBJ2-7 matches the end of the DNA better, so the J call may be wrong. The CDR3 sequence is 15 residues long. Germline V gives CDR1 MNHEY, CDR2 SMNVEV (reference sequence). The CDR3 DNA reads TGTGCCAGCAGTTTAGGCGGGACAGGGGCCTACGAGCAGTACTTC. Translating gives CASSLGGTGAYEQYF.

The chain combines TRBV7-6 with TRBJ2-2, with 10 bases identical to TRBD1. Germline CDR1 and CDR2: SGHVS and FNYEAQ. The V and J ends lost 5 bases and 7 bases, in that order; junction bases with no gene match: 4. The CDR3 runs to 14 residues. In DNA, the CDR3 is TGTGCCAGCAGCCCTTGGACAGGGGGCGGGGAGCTGTTTTTT. The encoded protein is CASSPWTGGGELFF.

The chain carries TRBV21-1 and TRBJ2-6; TRBD2 reflects the table's D call only, with no check against the DNA. TRBV21-1 is deemed a pseudogene. There are 18 residues in the CDR3. CDR3 coding DNA: TGTGCCAGCAGCCCTAGGCGGGACTCCAGCTCTGGGGCCAACGTCCTGACTTTC. It codes for CASSPRRDSSSGANVLTF.

The chain recombines TRBV12-5 with TRBJ1-2; D unresolved. The V end lost 2 bases, the J end lost 2 bases, and 6 bases lay between the germline ends. The CDR3 has 13 residues. Germline loops: CDR1 LGHNT, CDR2 FRNRAP. The CDR3 spells CASGLNGNYGYTF. CDR3 nucleotide sequence: TGTGCTAGTGGTTTGAATGGGAACTATGGCTACACCTTC.

The V gene is TRBV18, the J gene TRBJ2-7, with 9 bases matching TRBD2. CDR3 length equals 15 residues. The V gene's germline CDR1 is KGHSH and CDR2 LQKENI. J was trimmed by 4 bases and V by 3 bases; bases with no gene match: 7. This CDR3 is CASSPKAGGPYEQYF. The CDR3 coding sequence is TGTGCCAGCTCACCCAAGGCGGGAGGGCCTTACGAGCAGTACTTC.

This sequence joins TRBV4-2 and TRBJ2-5; a possible D gene is TRBD2 (5 bases). CDR1 and CDR2 (germline): LGHNA, YNFKEQ. The CDR3 sequence is 16 residues long. The ends were cut back, 1 base at V and 1 base at J, with 13 bases in the middle. The CDR3 spells CASSQGGGNTQETQYF. The CDR3 DNA reads as TGTGCCAGCAGCCAAGGAGGAGGTAATACCCAAGAGACCCAGTACTTC.

The count of this clone is one. The chain links TRBV7-2 to TRBJ2-3, with 7 bases that match TRBD2. The germline V gene encodes CDR1 SGHTA and CDR2 FQGNSA. The CDR3 has 13 amino acids. The V segment lost 5 bases and the J segment 2 bases; nucleotides outside the gene matches: 1. CDR3 bases: TGTGCCAGCAGCGGGACTATCACAGATACGCAGTATTTT. It yields the protein CASSGTITDTQYF.

V is TRBV7-2 and J is TRBJ2-1, with D possibly TRBD2 on 5 matching bases. Germline V gene data show CDR1 as SGHTA and CDR2 as FQGNSA. The V and J ends lost 8 bases and 4 bases respectively, with 12 bases between them. The CDR3 totals 13 residues. This CDR3 is CASRLRRYNEQFF. CDR3 nucleotide sequence: TGTGCCAGCCGCCTGAGGAGGTACAATGAGCAGTTCTTC.

The chain links TRBV7-2 to TRBJ1-2; D is undetermined. The CDR3 covers 11 residues. CDR1 is SGHTA and CDR2 is FQGNSA in the germline V gene. V was trimmed by 5 bases and J by 10 bases, leaving 11 bases between them. CDR3 amino acids: CASSRTMDYTF. For the CDR3, the DNA is TGTGCCAGCAGCCGAACGATGGACTACACCTTC.

The chain has TRBV7-2 and TRBJ2-3; perhaps TRBD1 as D (5 bases). The CDR3 has 14 residues. CDR1 SGHTA and CDR2 FQGNSA come from the germline V gene. V lost 5 bases to trimming and J lost 3 bases, with 12 bases between them. The CDR3 sequence: CASSLSRATDTQYF. CDR3 nucleotides: TGTGCCAGCAGCCTCAGCAGGGCAACAGATACGCAGTATTTT.

This rearrangement joins TRBV19 to TRBJ2-5; TRBD2 aligns across 8 bases. Germline V gene data show CDR1 as LNHDA and CDR2 as SQIVND (reference sequence). The CDR3 is 12 amino acids. With 10 bases clipped from V and 4 bases from J, the junction kept 5 bases outside the gene matches. CDR3 in amino acids: CATRLAGETQYF. CDR3 nucleotides: TGTGCCACACGGCTAGCGGGAGAGACCCAGTACTTC.

This chain connects TRBV5-1 to TRBJ2-7; D gene unclear. The germline V gene has CDR1 SGHRS and CDR2 YFSETQ. V lost 2 bases, J lost 7 bases, and 16 bases lay in between. The CDR3 is made up of 14 amino acids. For the CDR3, the DNA is TGCGCCAGCAGCTTTACGACAAATACCCGGGAGCAGTACTTC. This codes for CASSFTTNTREQYF.

The genes are TRBV5-8 and TRBJ1-2; D is perhaps TRBD1 (5 bases). The V and J ends lost 1 base and 2 bases respectively, with 18 bases between them. This CDR3 contains 17 residues. From germline, CDR1 is SGHTS and CDR2 YDEGEE. Here the CDR3 reads CASSLFSGEGTNYGYTF. CDR3 in DNA: TGTGCCAGCAGCTTGTTTTCGGGGGAGGGCACCAACTATGGCTACACCTTC.

The CDR3: CASSPTGQGRPQHF. CDR3 DNA: TGTGCCAGCAGTCCGACAGGGCAGGGTAGGCCCCAGCATTTT. V usage is TRBV27 and J usage is TRBJ1-5; 7 positions agree with TRBD1. This CDR3 region has 14 residues. The germline CDR1 and CDR2 sequences are MNHEY and SMNVEV (reference sequence). Trimming at V came to 5 bases and at J to 9 bases, leaving 10 bases not matched to a gene.

This rearrangement joins TRBV19 to TRBJ2-3; 10 positions match TRBD1. The CDR3 has 16 amino acids. The germline V gene encodes CDR1 LNHDA and CDR2 SQIVND (reference sequence). The V gene end was trimmed by 5 bases and the J gene end by 4 bases; junction bases not matched to a gene: 9. CDR3 coding DNA: TGTGCCAGTAGTCTACGCGGGACAGGGGTGGCAGATACGCAGTATTTT. It codes for CASSLRGTGVADTQYF.

This chain joins TRBV5-1 and TRBJ2-2; 7 nucleotides align to TRBD2. The CDR3 runs 16 residues. The germline gives CDR1 SGHRS, CDR2 YFSETQ. J gave up 2 bases and V 2 bases, and 6 bases lay outside the gene matches. CDR3 amino acids: CASSLLSGPNTGELFF. CDR3 coding DNA: TGCGCCAGCAGCTTACTTAGCGGGCCAAACACCGGGGAGCTGTTTTTT.

The V and J genes are TRBV5-1 and TRBJ2-7; 11 nucleotides agree with TRBD2. The CDR3 is 16 amino acids. Germline CDR1 is SGHRS and CDR2 is YFSETQ. V was pared by 1 base and J by 7 bases, with 10 bases of the junction left unmatched. In nucleotides, the CDR3 is TGCGCCAGCAGCTTGAATCGACTAGCGGGAACTGGTGAGCAGTACTTC. It translates to CASSLNRLAGTGEQYF.

Concerning this clone itself: An end of the junction differs from the germline gene, which may be a read error. V usage is TRBV18 and J usage is TRBJ1-2, with a possible D match to TRBD1 (6 bases). The CDR3 sequence is 14 residues long. The germline V gene encodes CDR1 KGHSH and CDR2 LQKENI. The CDR3 nucleotides are TGTGCCAGCTCACCCACGGGGGGGCAGCGGGGCTACGCCTTC. Amino acids: CASSPTGGQRGYAF.

V usage is TRBV9 and J usage is TRBJ2-2; D might be TRBD2 (6 bases). The CDR3 totals 17 residues. Between the trimmed V and J ends, which lost 0 bases and 1 base, there was a span of 13 bases. The germline V gene encodes CDR1 SGDLS and CDR2 YYNGEE. The CDR3 DNA reads TGTGCCAGCAGCGTAGCCCCGGGGGTGAGGAACACCGGGGAGCTGTTTTTT. Its translation: CASSVAPGVRNTGELFF.

In nucleotides, the CDR3 is TGTGCCAGCAGCGTAGTTACAGGGAACACTGAAGCTTTCTTT. Its protein is CASSVVTGNTEAFF. The genes are TRBV9 and TRBJ1-1, with a possible D match to TRBD1 (5 bases). Trimming pared 0 bases from V and 1 base from J, leaving 7 bases between. This CDR3 is built from 14 residues. The germline CDR1 and CDR2 sequences are SGDLS and YYNGEE. Using reference TRBV9 and TRBJ1-1 for the parts outside the CDR3, the full variable domain is DSGVTQTPKHLITATGQRVTLRCSPRSGDLSVYWYQQSLDQGLQFLIQYYNGEERAKGNILERFSAQQFPDLHSELNLSSLELGDSALYFCASSVVTGNTEAFFGQGTRLTVV.

The rearrangement uses TRBV11-3 and TRBJ2-3, with D perhaps TRBD2 (5 bases). Germline lookup yields CDR1 SGHNT and CDR2 YENEEA. CDR3 length equals 16 residues. The V end was cut by 2 bases, the J end by 3 bases, with 15 bases between. The CDR3 sequence is CASSLQAGRRTDTQYF. CDR3 bases: TGTGCCAGCAGCTTACAAGCCGGTCGGAGGACAGATACGCAGTATTTT.

This clone was picked up a small number of times. The chain employs TRBV5-1 and TRBJ2-1; TRBD2 is a possible D gene (6 bases). V was cut by 6 bases and J by 0 bases, with 13 bases left in between. The CDR3 has 15 residues. Germline V gene data show CDR1 as SGHRS and CDR2 as YFSETQ. CDR3 coding DNA: TGCGCCAGCACGCGGACGGGAGACTCCTACAATGAGCAGTTCTTC. Translated, it gives CASTRTGDSYNEQFF. Looking up the rest from reference TRBV5-1 and TRBJ2-1 gives the full variable domain: KAGVTQTPRYLIKTRGQQVTLSCSPISGHRSVSWYQQTPGQGLQFLFEYFSETQRNKGNFPGRFSGRQFSNSRSEMNVSTLELGDSALYLCASTRTGDSYNEQFFGPGTRLTVL.

The CDR3 DNA is TGTGCCAGCAGCGTAGGACTAGCGGGAACCTACGAGCAGTACTTC. It translates to CASSVGLAGTYEQYF. This chain links TRBV9 with TRBJ2-5; TRBD2 aligns across 11 bases. The J call may not be correct, given that the DNA end is closer to TRBJ2-7. The germline V gene encodes CDR1 SGDLS and CDR2 YYNGEE. The CDR3 consists of 15 residues.

The V and J genes are TRBV11-3 and TRBJ2-3; possible D gene TRBD2, 6 bases. Trimming stripped 5 bases from V and 3 bases from J, with 18 bases between. From germline, CDR1 is SGHNT and CDR2 YENEEA. The CDR3 length is 16 residues. The CDR3 sequence is CASSDQPAGTTDTQYF. Here the CDR3 DNA reads TGTGCCAGCAGCGACCAACCGGCCGGGACTACAGATACGCAGTATTTT.

J is TRBJ2-3 and V is TRBV10-3, with 12 bases matching TRBD2. This CDR3 is built from 17 residues. Germline CDR1 is ENHRY and CDR2 is SYGVKD. The V segment lost 11 bases and the J segment 5 bases; nucleotides outside the gene matches: 17. The CDR3 loop reads CAVYTAGLAGRGDTQYF. The CDR3 DNA sequence: TGTGCCGTGTATACCGCGGGACTAGCGGGTCGGGGAGATACGCAGTATTTT.

V gene TRBV29-1 combines with J gene TRBJ2-5; maybe TRBD2 (6 bases). V was clipped by 1 base and J by 2 bases, with 8 bases between them. Looked up from germline, CDR1 is SQVTM and CDR2 is ANQGSEA. The CDR3 covers 13 residues. This chain's CDR3 is CSVEAGLQETQYF. The CDR3 bases are TGCAGCGTTGAAGCGGGACTTCAAGAGACCCAGTACTTC.